This T cell receptor beta chain stems from a study of STAT5B mutations in CD4+ large granular lymphocyte leukemia. Study-wide results and caveats: Patient CD4-sorted repertoires stayed more clonal than healthy ones after leukemic-clone removal.

Some clones are missing from TCRdb's copy, which holds only in-frame ones; the method was immunoSEQ multiplex PCR. The sample contains under 40,000 clones, around 80% of which appear only once. Points on this clone: Its target is not known.

CDR3 length: 13 residues. V gave up 8 bases and J gave up 5 bases, with 15 bases separating them. The V gene's germline CDR1 is MGHRA and CDR2 YSYEKL. Source material: CD4+ T cells from blood buffy coats. The clonotype comes from a human donor in good health. V usage is TRBV4-1 and J usage is TRBJ1-2, with D unclear. The CDR3 reads CASRVGEQYGYTF. DNA for the CDR3: TGCGCCAGCCGCGTCGGCGAGCAGTATGGCTACACCTTC.